The subject of this entry is one T cell receptor (beta chain). The specificity of this receptor is unknown. The record has no base qualities; no much larger clone is one base away. This sample was taken from a study of sequential checkpoint blockade in melanoma (dated by TCRdb to 2018 to 2020). At the level of the whole study: In a 1:1 randomization, patients received either first-line nivolumab then ipilimumab (arm A) or ipilimumab then nivolumab (arm B). DNA from around 84 pretreatment melanoma tumor samples was subjected to TCRbeta immunosequencing. Roughly three quarters of the matched pre- and post-treatment tumor biopsy pairs came from the same lesion. Maintenance nivolumab was given following each of the two trial sequences. Matched tumor biopsies were taken from approximately 24 patients before treatment and at week 13, after single-agent nivolumab (arm A) or ipilimumab (arm B). Summary of the overall study and its limitations: Clinical benefit was about 30 times more likely to be achieved by patients whose tumor T-cell fraction and clonality increased by week 13. Within-arm analyses of tumor T-cell fraction were constrained by small sample sizes and reduced statistical power. Tumor T-cell fraction and clonality were found to correlate with PD-L1 staining and CD8+ T-cell counts but not with mutational load. Among patients in the nivolumab-first arm (arm A), tumor TIL clonality before treatment was associated with response (P = .04). Larger, independent patient cohorts are needed to validate the response-prediction model that combines TCR metrics and mutation burden.

Taken from cysteine to phenylalanine, the CDR3 has 15 residues. Of the read, only the CDR3 DNA is kept; its 45 bases are in frame from base 1. Trimming takes 5 bases from V and 0 bases from J, and the germline ends sit 14 bases apart. For CDR1 and CDR2, the germline V gene lists MNHGY and SAAAGT. Explained via the paper, the treatment or condition label denotes: randomized to nivolumab then ipilimumab (arm A) or the reverse (arm B). None of the trial patients had been given prior DNA-damaging chemotherapy. The samples were obtained from melanoma patients enrolled in CheckMate 064, an open-label, randomized phase II trial testing sequential checkpoint blockade. Tumor TCR sequencing used genomic DNA from formalin-fixed paraffin-embedded (FFPE) tissue samples. The immunoSEQ Assay was used to immunosequence TCRbeta CDR3 regions from genomic DNA. Before high-throughput sequencing, genomic DNA was amplified using bias-controlled multiplex PCR. Under the source paper's analysis protocol: To quantify the absolute abundance of each unique TCRbeta CDR3 region, the sequences were collapsed and filtered. Clonality was defined as 1 minus Pielou's evenness and was calculated using productive rearrangements only. Tumor T-cell fraction was calculated by normalizing TCRbeta template counts to the amount of usable DNA, which was estimated from several housekeeping genes. A previously published method was used to identify clones with significantly greater frequencies in on-treatment samples than in baseline samples. TCRdb limited this immuneACCESS table to in-frame rearrangements with V and J called. A share of clones is missing; checked studies link under half to unresolved V genes, and the rest is unexplained. The D gene and trimming were derived from the DNA, and the V and J assignments and clone size from that table. The sample has fewer than 3,000 clones on record, about 24% of them singletons. Of the sample, over 8.5% falls within the top ten clones.

The chain was built from TRBV6-8 and TRBJ2-7, with TRBD1 as a weak D call on 6 bases. This sequence originates from a human donor with melanoma. Sequencing was performed on tumor tissue (inferred from file names), taken from a patient given nivolumab and ipilimumab in sequence. This receptor carries the CDR3 CASSQDSPLSYEQYF. The nucleotides are TGTGCCAGCAGTCAGGACAGTCCCCTCTCCTACGAGCAGTACTTC.